This T cell receptor (beta chain) was observed in a study of T cell responses to AZD1222 COVID-19 vaccine. Study results and caveats: Compared with day 0, the breadth and depth of the Spike-specific TCR repertoire rose significantly after two doses of AZD1222.

As concerns this clone: Its antigen is as yet unknown.

Sequencing used immunoSEQ multiplex PCR; TCRdb keeps in-frame clones, though not all of them. The table shows 150,000 or so clones, with around 87% occurring only once. The junction had 16 bases not matched to a gene; V was cut back by 7 bases and J by 1 base. Looked up from germline, CDR1 is MDHEN and CDR2 is SYDVKM. The CDR3 contains 20 residues. Sequencing was performed on peripheral blood, taken 28 days after the second AZD1222 dose. The clonotype comes from an adult who received the AZD1222 COVID-19 vaccine. The chain recombines TRBV28 with TRBJ2-3, with 14 bases identical to TRBD2. The DNA of the CDR3 is TGTGCCAGCACCAAGGGACTAGCGGGAGAGTCCTCCCCCCGCACAGATACGCAGTATTTT. It yields the protein CASTKGLAGESSPRTDTQYF.